This T cell receptor beta chain was obtained from a study of technical replicates of blood from several donors. Some clones are missing from TCRdb's copy, which holds only in-frame ones; the method was immunoSEQ multiplex PCR. The sample holds approximately 99,000 clones, nearly 97% seen once. The V gene's germline CDR1 is SGHDT and CDR2 YYEEEE. The V segment lost 3 bases and the J segment 3 bases; nucleotides outside the gene matches: 8. The length of the CDR3 is 16 residues. Sequencing was performed on T cells isolated from PBMCs. The TCR comes from a human donor in good health. The gene calls are TRBV5-6 and TRBJ2-7; 11 positions match TRBD2. The CDR3 coding sequence is TGTGCCAGCAGCTCCAAAGGGACTAGCGGAAACTACGAGCAGTACTTC. This encodes CASSSKGTSGNYEQYF.